This entry lists 29 T cell receptor beta chains sequenced from one sample in a study of CD8+ T cells in alopecia areata. RNA extraction was followed by reverse transcription into cDNA, which acted as the sequencing template. TCRdb keeps only in-frame clones here, not all; method: immunoSEQ multiplex PCR. The table lists fewer than 200,000 clones, 60% of them singletons. The treatment here: oral pan-JAK inhibitor, 5-10 mg twice daily. Sequencing used CD4+ T cells sorted from blood, obtained at week 24, from a patient treated with tofacitinib. The receptors stem from a human donor with alopecia areata.

The chain couples TRBV5-1 to TRBJ2-3; D is possibly TRBD2 (6 bases). The CDR3 runs to 15 residues. The germline V and J ends were trimmed by 4 bases and 6 bases, with 18 bases remaining between them. The germline CDR1 and CDR2 sequences are SGHRS and YFSETQ. CDR3 sequence: CASSPPGTSGDTQYF. The CDR3 DNA reads as TGCGCCAGCAGCCCACCGGGCACCAGCGGGGATACGCAGTATTTT.

The chain is built from TRBV15 and TRBJ2-5; D gene unclear. V lost 3 bases and J 4 bases, leaving 6 bases between the germline ends. The CDR3 is 12 amino acids. Per the germline V gene, CDR1 is LNHNV and CDR2 is YYDKDF (reference sequence). CDR3 residues: CATSSPGETQYF. In nucleotides, the CDR3 is TGTGCCACCAGCAGCCCGGGAGAGACCCAGTACTTC.

The J gene is TRBJ1-2, the V gene TRBV30, with 8 nucleotides matching TRBD1. The CDR3 is 16 residues long. Trimming removed 0 bases from V and 3 bases from J; junction bases left unmatched: 9. Germline-derived CDR1 and CDR2 are GTSNPN and SVGIG (reference sequence). As DNA, the CDR3 is TGTGCCTGGAGTGTAAGGCGCAGGGGGCGGTACTATGGCTACACCTTC. Amino acid sequence: CAWSVRRRGRYYGYTF.

This clone was seen more than once but under ten times. The chain uses TRBV23-1 and TRBJ1-1; TRBD1 matches at 9 bases. TRBV23-1 is annotated as an ORF whose role is uncertain. CDR3 length equals 16 residues. J was trimmed by 4 bases and V by 0 bases; bases with no gene match: 6. This CDR3 reads CASSQSGTGQGTEAFF. The CDR3 coding sequence is TGCGCCAGCAGTCAATCTGGGACAGGGCAAGGCACTGAAGCTTTCTTT.

The chain carries TRBV30 and TRBJ2-1; possible D gene TRBD2, 6 bases. Deletions cut 7 bases from V and 3 bases from J, with 22 bases between. The length of the CDR3 is 16 residues. The germline gives CDR1 GTSNPN, CDR2 SVGIG (reference sequence). This chain's CDR3 is CAFSPLTGENYNEQFF. The CDR3 nucleotides read TGTGCCTTCTCCCCACTTACGGGGGAGAACTACAATGAGCAGTTCTTC. Using reference TRBV30 and TRBJ2-1 for the parts outside the CDR3, the full variable domain is SQTIHQWPATLVQPVGSPLSLECTVEGTSNPNLYWYRQAAGRGLQLLFYSVGIGQISSEVPQNLSASRPQDRQFILSSKKLLLSDSGFYLCAFSPLTGENYNEQFFGPGTRLTVL.

The chain recombines TRBV29-1 with TRBJ2-7; 8 bases line up with TRBD1. The J segment lost 2 bases and the V segment lost 3 bases, leaving 3 bases of the junction unmatched. The CDR3 length is 13 residues. Germline V CDR1 and CDR2: SQVTM, ANQGSEA. This CDR3 reads CSVEGGQAYEQYF. CDR3 DNA sequence: TGCAGCGTTGAGGGGGGACAGGCCTACGAGCAGTACTTC.

In this sample, this clone turned up a few times. In DNA form, the CDR3 reads TGTGCCAGCTCACCAACGGACAGGCTAGATACGCAGTATTTT. It specifies CASSPTDRLDTQYF. The V gene is TRBV18, the J gene TRBJ2-3, with 7 bases aligning to TRBD1. CDR1 and CDR2 (germline): KGHSH, LQKENI. CDR3 size: 14 residues. The junction had 4 bases not matched to a gene; V was cut back by 2 bases and J by 5 bases. The full variable domain, its missing parts supplied by reference TRBV18 and TRBJ2-3, is NAGVMQNPRHLVRRRGQEARLRCSPMKGHSHVYWYRQLPEEGLKFMVYLQKENIIDESGMPKERFSAEFPKEGPSILRIQQVVRGDSAAYFCASSPTDRLDTQYFGPGTRLTVL.

This clone has just a few counts. The rearrangement uses TRBV29-1 and TRBJ2-5; a possible D gene is TRBD2 (6 bases). Germline loops: CDR1 SQVTM, CDR2 ANQGSEA. This CDR3 spans 12 amino acids. Trimming pared 5 bases from V and 4 bases from J, leaving 11 bases between. CDR3 sequence (DNA): TGCAGCGTTAGGAGGGGAGGAGAGACCCAGTACTTC. Amino acids: CSVRRGGETQYF. The full variable domain, in which reference TRBV29-1 and TRBJ2-5 provide the parts outside the CDR3, is SAVISQKPSRDICQRGTSLTIQCQVDSQVTMMFWYRQQPGQSLTLIATANQGSEATYESGFVIDKFPISRPNLTFSTLTVSNMSPEDSSIYLCSVRRGGETQYFGPGTRLLVL.

The J gene is TRBJ2-7, the V gene TRBV5-1; D might be TRBD1 (5 bases). The CDR3 sequence is 15 residues long. The V gene lost 0 bases and the J gene lost 4 bases, with 14 bases spanning the gap. Germline CDR1 SGHRS, CDR2 YFSETQ. The CDR3 bases are TGCGCCAGCAGCTTGGCCCAGGGTCGAACGTACGAGCAGTACTTC. Translating it yields CASSLAQGRTYEQYF.

The chain employs TRBV29-1 and TRBJ2-2; possible D gene TRBD2, 7 bases. This CDR3 is built from 19 residues. V was shortened by 7 bases and J by 4 bases, with 31 bases between the two germline ends. CDR1 is SQVTM, CDR2 ANQGSEA, per germline. Written as DNA, the CDR3 is TGCAGCGCGCGATCCACGCAGATAACCGGGGGGCGCGGCACCGGGGAGCTGTTTTTT. Translation: CSARSTQITGGRGTGELFF.

The chain uses TRBV29-1 and TRBJ1-4; D not certain. The CDR3 has 14 amino acids. From germline, CDR1 is SQVTM and CDR2 ANQGSEA. With 6 bases removed from V and 3 bases from J, the gap between germline ends came to 14 bases. The DNA for the CDR3 is TGCAGCGTCCGGAGGGTGTTAGCTAATGAAAAACTGTTTTTT. It encodes CSVRRVLANEKLFF.

CDR3 nucleotides: TGTGCCAGTGGGACAGGGCCCGGGACTGGGGCCAACGTCCTGACTTTC. It translates to CASGTGPGTGANVLTF. The chain combines TRBV6-6 with TRBJ2-6; 9 positions match TRBD1. The junction had 8 bases not matched to a gene; V was cut back by 9 bases and J by 2 bases. The CDR3 consists of 16 residues. Germline CDR1 MNHNY, CDR2 SVGAGI (reference sequence).

In this sample, this clone turned up a few times. The rearrangement joins TRBV11-3 to TRBJ1-6, with a tentative D call TRBD1 (5 bases). The CDR3 length is 17 residues. Between the trimmed V and J ends, which lost 6 bases and 8 bases, there was a span of 23 bases. Germline loops: CDR1 SGHNT, CDR2 YENEEA. Here the CDR3 DNA reads TGTGCCAGCAGGCGTAGGGCCTCGGAGGGGCCGGATTCACCCCTCCACTTT. Translated, it gives CASRRRASEGPDSPLHF.

The genes are TRBV30 and TRBJ1-1, with 9 bases lining up with TRBD1. V dropped 2 bases and J dropped 7; count of bases not matched to a gene: 11. Germline V lookup: CDR1 GTSNPN, CDR2 SVGIG (reference sequence). CDR3 length equals 15 residues. The CDR3 is CAWSPETGGAGEAFF. In DNA, the CDR3 is TGTGCCTGGAGTCCTGAAACAGGGGGCGCGGGTGAAGCTTTCTTT.

V gene TRBV30 combines with J gene TRBJ2-6; D possibly corresponds to TRBD1 (6 bases). V was pared by 3 bases and J by 1 base, with 10 bases between. The CDR3 contains 15 residues. CDR1 and CDR2 (germline): GTSNPN, SVGIG (reference sequence). The CDR3 nucleotides are TGTGCCTGGAGACAGGGTTCGTCTGGGGCCAACGTCCTGACTTTC. Encoded protein: CAWRQGSSGANVLTF.

The sample holds a few counts of this clone. The gene calls are TRBV25-1 and TRBJ2-5; D is undetermined. This CDR3 spans 15 amino acids. Germline CDR1 is MGHDK and CDR2 is SYGVNS. With 1 base removed from V and 4 bases from J, the gap between germline ends came to 13 bases. DNA for the CDR3: TGTGCCAGCAGTGAATGGTTAGGACCGGTAGAGACCCAGTACTTC. Translation gives CASSEWLGPVETQYF.

V usage is TRBV29-1 and J usage is TRBJ2-6, with D unclear. Germline CDR1 SQVTM, CDR2 ANQGSEA. CDR3 size: 14 residues. The V end was cut by 7 bases, the J end by 1 base, with 11 bases between. The CDR3 loop is CSALQPSGANVLTF. CDR3 coding DNA: TGCAGCGCCCTACAACCATCTGGGGCCAACGTCCTGACTTTC.

This clone came up a few times. The J gene is TRBJ2-1, the V gene TRBV18; D unclear. In germline, CDR1 is KGHSH, CDR2 LQKENI. This CDR3 spans 14 amino acids. The germline V and J ends were trimmed by 6 bases and 9 bases, with 18 bases remaining between them. CDR3 region: CASSITDNIGEQFF. The CDR3 DNA reads TGTGCCAGCTCCATCACAGATAACATAGGTGAGCAGTTCTTC.

In its sample, this clone was seen a few times. This chain joins TRBV5-1 and TRBJ2-6; D is uncertain. This CDR3 comprises 14 residues. V was trimmed by 5 bases and J by 0 bases, leaving 6 bases between them. Per germline, CDR1 SGHRS and CDR2 YFSETQ. Here the CDR3 reads CASRADSGANVLTF. The CDR3 DNA sequence: TGCGCCAGCAGGGCAGACTCTGGGGCCAACGTCCTGACTTTC. Combining the CDR3 with reference TRBV5-1 and TRBJ2-6 gives the whole variable domain KAGVTQTPRYLIKTRGQQVTLSCSPISGHRSVSWYQQTPGQGLQFLFEYFSETQRNKGNFPGRFSGRQFSNSRSEMNVSTLELGDSALYLCASRADSGANVLTFGAGSRLTVL.

This clone has a handful of counts. This sequence joins TRBV19 and TRBJ2-7; D may be TRBD2 (6 bases). The V gene lost 3 bases and the J gene lost 2 bases, with 8 bases spanning the gap. This CDR3 is built from 13 residues. The germline V gene has CDR1 LNHDA and CDR2 SQIVND (reference sequence). The CDR3 nucleotides are TGTGCCAGTAGTATGCGGGGACCCTACGAGCAGTACTTC. Protein: CASSMRGPYEQYF.

This clone has just a few counts. The chain has TRBV29-1 and TRBJ1-4; no reliable D call. The V gene lost 4 bases and the J gene lost 5 bases, with 8 bases spanning the gap. CDR1 is SQVTM and CDR2 is ANQGSEA in the germline V gene. This CDR3 is 12 amino acids long. CDR3 loop: CSVGTPNEKLFF. CDR3 DNA sequence: TGCAGCGTTGGAACCCCGAATGAAAAACTGTTTTTT.

There are a few counts of this clone. The V call is TRBV2, the J call TRBJ2-5; D perhaps matches TRBD2 (5 bases). Germline V lookup: CDR1 SNHLY, CDR2 FYNNEI. The ends were cut back, 5 bases at V and 4 bases at J, with 17 bases in the middle. The CDR3 runs 15 residues. Written as DNA, the CDR3 is TGTGCCAGCAGTAAGTCTAGCCCCCGTGGAGAGACCCAGTACTTC. This gives the protein CASSKSSPRGETQYF.

The gene calls are TRBV6-1 and TRBJ1-1; 7 bases are shared with TRBD1. This CDR3 region has 15 residues. J was trimmed by 1 base and V by 6 bases; bases with no gene match: 8. Per the germline V gene, CDR1 is MNHNS and CDR2 is SASEGT. CDR3 residues: CASRKGDRANTEAFF. The CDR3 nucleotides read TGTGCCAGCAGGAAGGGAGACAGGGCGAACACTGAAGCTTTCTTT.

This clone turned up a few times. The chain is built from TRBV11-2 and TRBJ2-6; D possibly corresponds to TRBD1 (5 bases). V was pared by 2 bases and J by 2 bases, with 13 bases between. The CDR3 runs 17 residues. Germline loops: CDR1 SGHAT, CDR2 FQNNGV. For the CDR3, the DNA is TGTGCCAGCAGCTTACCAGGGCTTAATACTGGGGCCAACGTCCTGACTTTC. Translating gives CASSLPGLNTGANVLTF.

This clone came up once. V and J are TRBV30 and TRBJ1-6; perhaps TRBD1 as D (6 bases). CDR3 length: 13 residues. CDR1 and CDR2 from the germline V gene are GTSNPN and SVGIG (reference sequence). Trimming shortened V by 4 bases and J by 4 bases, and 8 bases separated the two germline ends. CDR3 residues: CAWTGEYNSPLHF. The CDR3 DNA reads as TGTGCCTGGACAGGGGAATATAATTCACCCCTCCACTTT.

Concerning this clone: Other DNA sequences in this specimen translate into the identical CDR3. This chain links TRBV2 with TRBJ2-5; D call uncertain. Germline V CDR1 and CDR2: SNHLY, FYNNEI. The ends were cut back, 1 base at V and 4 bases at J, with 1 base in the middle. The CDR3 extends over 11 amino acids. CDR3 amino acids: CASSEVETQYF. CDR3 DNA: TGTGCCAGCAGTGAAGTAGAGACCCAGTACTTC.

The V and J genes are TRBV5-1 and TRBJ2-1; D uncertain. Deletions cut 4 bases from V and 8 bases from J, with 13 bases between. The germline V gene encodes CDR1 SGHRS and CDR2 YFSETQ. This CDR3 is 13 amino acids long. CDR3 bases: TGCGCCAGCAGCCCCCACCAGGCCTATGAGCAGTTCTTC. Amino acids: CASSPHQAYEQFF.

V gene TRBV29-1 combines with J gene TRBJ2-3, with a tentative D call TRBD2 (6 bases). The CDR3 consists of 13 residues. In germline, CDR1 is SQVTM, CDR2 ANQGSEA. Between the trimmed V and J ends, which lost 4 bases and 2 bases, there was a span of 10 bases. CDR3 DNA sequence: TGCAGCGTTGTCGGGACTTACACAGATACGCAGTATTTT. It encodes CSVVGTYTDTQYF.

This chain links TRBV6-5 with TRBJ2-7; D is unresolved. V dropped 0 bases and J dropped 6 bases, with 12 bases sitting between them. Germline CDR1 is MNHEY and CDR2 is SVGAGI. This CDR3 has 14 amino acids. CDR3 in DNA: TGTGCCAGCAGTTACTCCCGGTCAAACGGCGAGCAGTACTTC. As protein: CASSYSRSNGEQYF.